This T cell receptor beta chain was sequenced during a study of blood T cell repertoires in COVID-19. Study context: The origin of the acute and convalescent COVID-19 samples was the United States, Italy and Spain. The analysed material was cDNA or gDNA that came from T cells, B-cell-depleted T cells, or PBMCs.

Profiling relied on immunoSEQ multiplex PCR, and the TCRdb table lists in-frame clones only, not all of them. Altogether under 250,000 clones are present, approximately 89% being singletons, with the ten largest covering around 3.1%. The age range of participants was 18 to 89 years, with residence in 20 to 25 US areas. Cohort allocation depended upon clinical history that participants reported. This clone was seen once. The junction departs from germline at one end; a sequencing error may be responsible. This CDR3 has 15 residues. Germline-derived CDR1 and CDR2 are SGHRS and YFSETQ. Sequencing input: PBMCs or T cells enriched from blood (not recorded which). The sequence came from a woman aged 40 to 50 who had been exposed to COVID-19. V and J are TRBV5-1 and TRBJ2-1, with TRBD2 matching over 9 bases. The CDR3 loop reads CASSLLAGAHNEQFF. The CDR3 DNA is TGTGCCAGCAGCTTATTAGCGGGAGCCCACAATGAGCAGTTCTTC.